Following are 5 T cell receptor beta chains from one sample sequenced in a study of cytomegalovirus exposure and HLA in healthy donors. Vbeta (60) and Jbeta (13) primers were used in the PCR. The method was immunoSEQ multiplex PCR; TCRdb's version includes in-frame clones alone and lacks a portion of them. The data show 200,000 to 250,000 clones, around 76% seen once. The sequenced material came from PBMCs. These receptor sequences come from a man in his late teens or twenties in good health and CMV-seronegative.

This chain connects TRBV5-6 to TRBJ1-2; 7 nucleotides match TRBD1. This CDR3 is 14 amino acids long. Germline V gene data show CDR1 as SGHDT and CDR2 as YYEEEE. The J segment lost 7 bases and the V segment lost 4 bases, leaving 10 bases of the junction unmatched. The CDR3 here is CASSPTQGVGGYTF. DNA for the CDR3: TGTGCCAGCAGCCCAACTCAGGGGGTAGGTGGCTACACCTTC.

The chain links TRBV19 to TRBJ1-3, with TRBD1 matching 9 bases. The junction had 5 bases not matched to a gene; V was cut back by 4 bases and J by 4 bases. CDR3 length: 15 residues. Germline values: CDR1 LNHDA, CDR2 SQIVND (reference sequence). The CDR3 DNA sequence: TGTGCCAGTAGTACACAGGGGGCTCGCGGAAACACCATATATTTT. Its translation: CASSTQGARGNTIYF.

The V gene is TRBV30, the J gene TRBJ1-1, with D uncertain. V was cut by 5 bases and J by 12 bases, with 22 bases left in between. The CDR3 spans 13 residues. CDR1 is GTSNPN, CDR2 SVGIG, per germline (reference sequence). The chain's CDR3 is CAWGRSPGDWTFF. CDR3 DNA sequence: TGTGCCTGGGGCCGTTCTCCGGGAGATTGGACTTTCTTT. Filled out from reference TRBV30 and TRBJ1-1, the complete variable domain reads SQTIHQWPATLVQPVGSPLSLECTVEGTSNPNLYWYRQAAGRGLQLLFYSVGIGQISSEVPQNLSASRPQDRQFILSSKKLLLSDSGFYLCAWGRSPGDWTFFGQGTRLTVV.

The chain links TRBV6-1 to TRBJ2-7, with TRBD1 matching 7 bases. Germline CDR1 MNHNS, CDR2 SASEGT. The CDR3 is 15 residues long. J lost 0 bases, V lost 8 bases, and 10 bases had no gene match. The CDR3 DNA follows: TGTGCCAGCGGGTGGGGACAGACAACCTCCTACGAGCAGTACTTC. Translation gives CASGWGQTTSYEQYF.

The chain recombines TRBV5-1 with TRBJ1-5, with D perhaps matching TRBD1 (5 bases). CDR1 is SGHRS and CDR2 is YFSETQ in the germline V gene. V was clipped by 7 bases and J by 7 bases, with 18 bases between them. CDR3 length: 14 amino acids. The CDR3 protein is CASRPALDTQPQHF. Here the CDR3 DNA reads TGCGCCAGCCGTCCGGCCCTGGACACGCAGCCCCAGCATTTT.